These T cell receptor beta chains were read from a single sample in a study of T cell responses to AZD1222 COVID-19 vaccine. Some clones are missing from TCRdb's copy, which holds only in-frame ones; the method was immunoSEQ multiplex PCR. The sample lists roughly 110,000 clones, roughly 91% seen once, with approximately 8.2% in the top ten. This specimen was peripheral blood, taken 28 days after the second AZD1222 dose. The receptors here all came from an adult who received the AZD1222 COVID-19 vaccine. CDR3s leave out the opening cysteine and the closing phenylalanine or tryptophan.

>TRBJ2-7|TRBV7-2
ASSSRGGSYEQY
>TRBJ2-1|TRBV19
ASSMQSSYNEQF
>TRBJ1-2|TRBV13
ASSLRGAPSRGYT
>TRBJ1-2|TRBV9
ASSQMDRVNYGYT
>TRBJ1-1|TRBV3-1/TRBV3-2
ASSQQGIGAEAF
>TRBJ2-7|TRBV14
ASSPVAGVDYEQY
>TRBJ1-1|TRBV3-1/TRBV3-2
ASSPQGAEAF
>TRBJ2-1|TRBV6-4
ASSDSDKNEQF
>TRBJ2-7|TRBV6-5
ASRRTSSYEQY
>TRBJ2-2|TRBV2
ASRVRTNTGELF
>TRBJ1-2|TRBV6-5
ASQGRTKANYGYT
>TRBJ1-1|TRBV14
ASSQMGFTEAF
>TRBJ1-1|TRBV3-1/TRBV3-2
ASSPGQGVKTEAF
>TRBJ2-7|TRBV9
ASSVAVGTGAYEQY
>TRBJ2-2|TRBV6-2/TRBV6-3
ASIPGAYTGELF
>TRBJ1-5|TRBV4-1
ASSQEGRGVNQPQH
>TRBJ1-2|TRBV5-1
ASSLYETNYGYT
>TRBJ1-3|TRBV5-1
ASSSTGGLGNTIY
>TRBJ2-7|TRBV18
ASSPRPQVGVYEQY
>TRBJ2-1|TRBV5-1
ASSLGQGAYNEQF